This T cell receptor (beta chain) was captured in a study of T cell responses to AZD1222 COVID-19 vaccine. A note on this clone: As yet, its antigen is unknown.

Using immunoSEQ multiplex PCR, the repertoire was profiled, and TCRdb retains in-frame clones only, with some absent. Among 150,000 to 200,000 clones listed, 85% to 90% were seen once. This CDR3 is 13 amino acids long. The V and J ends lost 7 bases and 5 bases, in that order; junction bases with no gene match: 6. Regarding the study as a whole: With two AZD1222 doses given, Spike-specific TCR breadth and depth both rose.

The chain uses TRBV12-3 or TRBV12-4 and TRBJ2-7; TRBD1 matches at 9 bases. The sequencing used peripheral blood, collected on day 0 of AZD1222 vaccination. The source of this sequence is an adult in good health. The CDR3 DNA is TGTGCCAGCAACCAAGGACAGGGGCACGAGCAGTACTTC. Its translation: CASNQGQGHEQYF.